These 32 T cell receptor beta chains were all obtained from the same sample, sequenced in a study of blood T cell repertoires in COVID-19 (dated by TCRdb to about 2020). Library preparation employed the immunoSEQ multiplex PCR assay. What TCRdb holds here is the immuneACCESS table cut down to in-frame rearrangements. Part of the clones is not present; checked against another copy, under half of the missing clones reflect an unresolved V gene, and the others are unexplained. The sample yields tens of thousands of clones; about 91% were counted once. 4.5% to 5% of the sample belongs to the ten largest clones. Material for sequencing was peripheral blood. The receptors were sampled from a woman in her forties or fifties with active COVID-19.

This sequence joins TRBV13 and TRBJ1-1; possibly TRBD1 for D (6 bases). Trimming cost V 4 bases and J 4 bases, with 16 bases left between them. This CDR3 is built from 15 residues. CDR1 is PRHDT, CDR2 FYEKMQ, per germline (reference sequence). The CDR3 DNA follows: TGTGCCAGCAGCTCAAAACAGGGCTCGGGCACTGAAGCTTTCTTT. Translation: CASSSKQGSGTEAFF.

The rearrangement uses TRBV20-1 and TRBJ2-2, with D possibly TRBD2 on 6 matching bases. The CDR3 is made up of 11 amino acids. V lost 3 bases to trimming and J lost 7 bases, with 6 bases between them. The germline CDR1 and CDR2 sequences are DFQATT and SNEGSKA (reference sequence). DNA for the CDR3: TGCAGTGCTAGCGGGAGCGGGGAGCTGTTTTTT. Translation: CSASGSGELFF.

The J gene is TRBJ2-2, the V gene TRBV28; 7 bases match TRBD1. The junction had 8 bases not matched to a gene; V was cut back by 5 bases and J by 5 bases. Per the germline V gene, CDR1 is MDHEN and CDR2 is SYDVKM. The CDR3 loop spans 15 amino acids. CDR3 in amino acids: CASSAIDRDTGELFF. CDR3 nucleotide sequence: TGTGCCAGCAGTGCAATCGACAGGGATACCGGGGAGCTGTTTTTT.

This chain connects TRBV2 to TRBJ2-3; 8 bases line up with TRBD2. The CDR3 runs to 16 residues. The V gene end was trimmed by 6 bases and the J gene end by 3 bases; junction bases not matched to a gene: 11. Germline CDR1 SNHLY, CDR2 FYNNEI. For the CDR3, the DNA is TGTGCCAGCAGGGCGGAGCGGGGGCAATTGACAGATACGCAGTATTTT. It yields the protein CASRAERGQLTDTQYF. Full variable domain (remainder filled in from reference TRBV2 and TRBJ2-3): EPEVTQTPSHQVTQMGQEVILRCVPISNHLYFYWYRQILGQKVEFLVSFYNNEISEKSEIFDDQFSVERPDGSNFTLKIRSTKLEDSAMYFCASRAERGQLTDTQYFGPGTRLTVL.

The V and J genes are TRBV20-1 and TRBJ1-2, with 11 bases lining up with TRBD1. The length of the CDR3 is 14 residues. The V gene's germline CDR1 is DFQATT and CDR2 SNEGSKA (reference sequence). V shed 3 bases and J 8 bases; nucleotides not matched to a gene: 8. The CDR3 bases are TGCAGTGCTAGTTCAGGACAGGGGGCTTTGGGCTACACCTTC. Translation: CSASSGQGALGYTF.

The DNA of the CDR3 is TGTGCCAGCAGCCGGGAAAGACAAGAGACCCAGTACTTC. It is translated as CASSRERQETQYF. The chain recombines TRBV11-2 with TRBJ2-5; TRBD2 might be the D (5 bases). With 5 bases removed from V and 2 bases from J, the gap between germline ends came to 9 bases. Germline-derived CDR1 and CDR2 are SGHAT and FQNNGV. This CDR3 is 13 amino acids long.

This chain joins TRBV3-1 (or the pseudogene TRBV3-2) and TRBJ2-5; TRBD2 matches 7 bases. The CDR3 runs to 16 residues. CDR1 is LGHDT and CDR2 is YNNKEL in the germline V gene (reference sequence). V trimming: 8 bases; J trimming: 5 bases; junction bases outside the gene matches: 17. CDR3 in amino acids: CASGGGYLSDWETQYF. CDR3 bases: TGTGCCAGCGGGGGGGGATATCTCTCAGACTGGGAGACCCAGTACTTC.

The CDR3 nucleotides read TGCGCCAGCAGCCGTAGCGGGAGACCCCACGAGCAGTACTTC. This sequence encodes CASSRSGRPHEQYF. V is TRBV4-1 and J is TRBJ2-7, with TRBD2 matching 9 bases. Unmatched junction bases numbered 6, after V lost 4 bases and J lost 5 bases. CDR1 and CDR2 (germline): MGHRA, YSYEKL. This CDR3 contains 14 residues.

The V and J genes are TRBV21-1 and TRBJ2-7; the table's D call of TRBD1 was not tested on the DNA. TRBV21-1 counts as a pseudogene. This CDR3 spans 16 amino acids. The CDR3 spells CASSIRTVLGWYEQYF. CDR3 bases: TGTGCCAGCAGCATACGGACAGTCCTTGGTTGGTACGAGCAGTACTTC.

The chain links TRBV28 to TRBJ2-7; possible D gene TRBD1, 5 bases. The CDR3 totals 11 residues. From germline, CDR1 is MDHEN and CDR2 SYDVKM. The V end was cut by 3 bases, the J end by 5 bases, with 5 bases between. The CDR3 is CASSLGHEQYF. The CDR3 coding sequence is TGTGCCAGCAGTTTGGGGCACGAGCAGTACTTC.

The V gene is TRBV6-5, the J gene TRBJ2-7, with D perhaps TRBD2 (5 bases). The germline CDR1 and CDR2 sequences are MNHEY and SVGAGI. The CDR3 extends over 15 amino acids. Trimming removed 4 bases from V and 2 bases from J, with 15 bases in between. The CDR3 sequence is CASSLFSGSPYEQYF. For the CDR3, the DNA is TGTGCCAGCAGTTTATTCTCGGGAAGCCCCTACGAGCAGTACTTC.

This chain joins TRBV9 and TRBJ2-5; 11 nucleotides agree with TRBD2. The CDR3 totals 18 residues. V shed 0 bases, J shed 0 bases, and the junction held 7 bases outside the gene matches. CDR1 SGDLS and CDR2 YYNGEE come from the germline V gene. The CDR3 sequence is CASSVGIAGGLYQETQYF. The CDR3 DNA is TGTGCCAGCAGCGTAGGGATAGCGGGAGGGCTGTACCAAGAGACCCAGTACTTC.

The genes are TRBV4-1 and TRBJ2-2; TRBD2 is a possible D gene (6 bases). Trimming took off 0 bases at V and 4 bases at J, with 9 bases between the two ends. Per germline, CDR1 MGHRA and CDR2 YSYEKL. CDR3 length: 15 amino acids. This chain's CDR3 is CASSQELTSTGELFF. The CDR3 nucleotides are TGCGCCAGCAGCCAAGAATTGACTAGCACCGGGGAGCTGTTTTTT.

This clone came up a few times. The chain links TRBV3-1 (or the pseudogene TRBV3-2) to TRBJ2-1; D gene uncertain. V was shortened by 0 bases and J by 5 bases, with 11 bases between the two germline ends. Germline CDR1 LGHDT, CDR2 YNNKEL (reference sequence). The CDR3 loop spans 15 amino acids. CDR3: CASSQDQVSNNEQFF. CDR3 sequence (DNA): TGTGCCAGCAGCCAAGATCAGGTGAGCAACAATGAGCAGTTCTTC.

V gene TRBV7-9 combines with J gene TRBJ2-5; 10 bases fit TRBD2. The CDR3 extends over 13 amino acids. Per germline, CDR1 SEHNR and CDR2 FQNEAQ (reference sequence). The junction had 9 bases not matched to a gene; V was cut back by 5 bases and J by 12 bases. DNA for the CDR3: TGTGCCAGCAGCAGAGAAACTAGCGGGGAGAAGTACTTC. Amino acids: CASSRETSGEKYF. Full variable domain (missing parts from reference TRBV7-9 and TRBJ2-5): DTGVSQNPRHKITKRGQNVTFRCDPISEHNRLYWYRQTLGQGPEFLTYFQNEAQLEKSRLLSDRFSAERPKGSFSTLEIQRTEQGDSAMYLCASSRETSGEKYFGPGTRLLVL.

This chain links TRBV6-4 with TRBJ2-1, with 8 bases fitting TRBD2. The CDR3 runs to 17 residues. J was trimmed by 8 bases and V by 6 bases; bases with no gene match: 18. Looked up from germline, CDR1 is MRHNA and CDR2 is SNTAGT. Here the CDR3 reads CASSDGAGGRGRDEQFF. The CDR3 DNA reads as TGTGCCAGCAGCGACGGTGCGGGAGGTCGGGGTCGTGATGAGCAGTTCTTC.

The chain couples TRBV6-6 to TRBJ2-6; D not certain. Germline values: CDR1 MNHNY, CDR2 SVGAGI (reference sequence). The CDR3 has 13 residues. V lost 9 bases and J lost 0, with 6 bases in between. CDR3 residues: CASKSSGANVLTF. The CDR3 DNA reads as TGTGCCAGTAAGAGCTCTGGGGCCAACGTCCTGACTTTC.

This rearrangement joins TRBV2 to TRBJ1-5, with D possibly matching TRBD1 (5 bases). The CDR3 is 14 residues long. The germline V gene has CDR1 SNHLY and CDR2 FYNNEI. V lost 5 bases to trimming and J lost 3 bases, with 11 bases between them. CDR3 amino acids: CASSLTVLNQPQHF. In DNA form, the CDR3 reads TGTGCCAGCAGTTTGACAGTACTCAATCAGCCCCAGCATTTT.

The CDR3 nucleotides are TGTGCCAGTTACCGAGGGGAGACCCAGTACTTC. It codes for CASYRGETQYF. The chain couples TRBV6-5 to TRBJ2-5; D is possibly TRBD2 (5 bases). With 9 bases removed from V and 5 bases from J, the gap between germline ends came to 10 bases. The CDR3 contains 11 residues. Per the germline V gene, CDR1 is MNHEY and CDR2 is SVGAGI.

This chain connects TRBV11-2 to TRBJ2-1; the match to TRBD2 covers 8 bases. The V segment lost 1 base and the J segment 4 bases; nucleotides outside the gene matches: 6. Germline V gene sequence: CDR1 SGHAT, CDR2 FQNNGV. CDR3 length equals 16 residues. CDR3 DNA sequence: TGTGCCAGCAGCTTAGTTGGGTCGGGAGGGTACAATGAGCAGTTCTTC. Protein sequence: CASSLVGSGGYNEQFF.

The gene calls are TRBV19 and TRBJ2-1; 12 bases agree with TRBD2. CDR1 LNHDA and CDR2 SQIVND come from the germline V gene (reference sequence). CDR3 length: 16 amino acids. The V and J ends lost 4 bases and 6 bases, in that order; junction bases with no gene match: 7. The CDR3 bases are TGTGCCAGTAGTACGATCCTAGCGGGAGGGATCAATGAGCAGTTCTTC. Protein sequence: CASSTILAGGINEQFF.

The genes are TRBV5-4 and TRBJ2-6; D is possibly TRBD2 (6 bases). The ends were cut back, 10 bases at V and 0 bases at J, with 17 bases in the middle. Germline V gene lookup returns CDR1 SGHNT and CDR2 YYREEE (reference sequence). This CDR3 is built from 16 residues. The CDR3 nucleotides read TGTGCCCTCGGTTCTAGCGCTACCTCTGGGGCCAACGTCCTGACTTTC. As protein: CALGSSATSGANVLTF.

The CDR3 loop reads CASSISGTETTYNEQFF. In DNA, the CDR3 is TGTGCCAGTAGTATAAGCGGCACGGAGACCACCTACAATGAGCAGTTCTTC. The genes are TRBV19 and TRBJ2-1; D perhaps matches TRBD2 (5 bases). The CDR3 has 17 amino acids. CDR1 LNHDA and CDR2 SQIVND come from the germline V gene (reference sequence). V lost 2 bases to trimming and J lost 2 bases, with 16 bases between them.

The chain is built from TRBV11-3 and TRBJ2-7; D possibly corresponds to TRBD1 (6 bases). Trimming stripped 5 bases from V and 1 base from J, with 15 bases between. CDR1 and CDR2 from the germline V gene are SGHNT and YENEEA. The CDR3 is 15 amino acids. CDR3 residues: CASSAGAVGSYEQYF. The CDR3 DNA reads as TGTGCCAGCAGCGCAGGGGCAGTCGGGTCCTACGAGCAGTACTTC.

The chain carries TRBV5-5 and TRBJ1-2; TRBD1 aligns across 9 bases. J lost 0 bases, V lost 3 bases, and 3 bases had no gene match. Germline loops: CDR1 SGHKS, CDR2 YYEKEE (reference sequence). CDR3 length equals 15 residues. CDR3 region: CASSYGQGTNYGYTF. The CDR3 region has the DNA TGTGCCAGCAGCTATGGACAGGGGACTAACTATGGCTACACCTTC.

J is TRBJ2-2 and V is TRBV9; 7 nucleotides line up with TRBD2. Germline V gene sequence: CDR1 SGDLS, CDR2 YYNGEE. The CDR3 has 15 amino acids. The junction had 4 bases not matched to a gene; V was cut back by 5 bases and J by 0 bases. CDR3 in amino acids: CASRAGETNTGELFF. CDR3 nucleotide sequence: TGTGCCAGCAGGGCGGGAGAAACGAACACCGGGGAGCTGTTTTTT.

The CDR3 bases are TGTGCCAGCAGCTTAAGGGACAGGGGTGACCCTTCCACCGGGGAGCTGTTTTTT. Its protein is CASSLRDRGDPSTGELFF. This chain joins TRBV7-9 and TRBJ2-2; 10 bases line up with TRBD1. This CDR3 has 18 residues. CDR1 and CDR2 from the germline V gene are SEHNR and FQNEAQ (reference sequence). V shed 2 bases, J shed 4 bases, and the junction held 10 bases outside the gene matches.

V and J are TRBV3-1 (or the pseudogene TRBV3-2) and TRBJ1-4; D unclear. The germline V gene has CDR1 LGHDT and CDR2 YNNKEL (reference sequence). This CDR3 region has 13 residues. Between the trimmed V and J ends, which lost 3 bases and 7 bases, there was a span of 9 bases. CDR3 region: CASSQRLGEKLFF. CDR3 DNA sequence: TGTGCCAGCAGCCAGAGACTAGGTGAAAAACTGTTTTTT.

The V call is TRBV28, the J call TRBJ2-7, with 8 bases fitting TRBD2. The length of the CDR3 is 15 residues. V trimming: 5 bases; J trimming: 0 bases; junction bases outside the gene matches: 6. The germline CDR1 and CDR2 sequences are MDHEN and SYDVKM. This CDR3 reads CASSTSGTPSYEQYF. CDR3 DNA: TGTGCCAGCAGTACTAGCGGTACACCCTCCTACGAGCAGTACTTC.

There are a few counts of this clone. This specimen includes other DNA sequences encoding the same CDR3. This chain's CDR3 is CASRLAGASYNEQFF. CDR3 nucleotides: TGTGCCAGTAGACTAGCGGGAGCCTCCTACAATGAGCAGTTCTTC. J is TRBJ2-1 and V is TRBV19; 11 bases map to TRBD2. Trimming at V came to 6 bases and at J to 0 bases, leaving 1 base not matched to a gene. The CDR3 covers 15 residues. CDR1 is LNHDA and CDR2 is SQIVND in the germline V gene (reference sequence). The full variable domain, rest sourced from reference TRBV19 and TRBJ2-1, is DGGITQSPKYLFRKEGQNVTLSCEQNLNHDAMYWYRQDPGQGLRLIYYSQIVNDFQKGDIAEGYSVSREKKESFPLTVTSAQKNPTAFYLCASRLAGASYNEQFFGPGTRLTVL.

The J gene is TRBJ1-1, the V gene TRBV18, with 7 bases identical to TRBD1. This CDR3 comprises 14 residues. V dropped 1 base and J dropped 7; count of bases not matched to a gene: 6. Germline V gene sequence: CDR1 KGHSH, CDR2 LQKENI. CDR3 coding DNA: TGTGCCAGCTCACCACAGGGGGCGCCTATTGAAGCTTTCTTT. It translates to CASSPQGAPIEAFF.

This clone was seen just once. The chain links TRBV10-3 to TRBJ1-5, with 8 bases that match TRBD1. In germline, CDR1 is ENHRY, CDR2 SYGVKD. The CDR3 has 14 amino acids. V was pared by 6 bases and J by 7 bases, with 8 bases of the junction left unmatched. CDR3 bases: TGTGCCATCAGCGACAGGGGTGATAGCCAGCCCCAGCATTTT. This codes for CAISDRGDSQPQHF.